This T cell receptor beta chain was captured in a study of cytomegalovirus exposure and HLA in healthy donors. Overall study findings and caveats: A later analysis linked around 15,000 TCR beta sequences to HLA alleles at 0.05 false discovery rate. Confirmation was obtained in vitro that three CMV-associated chains are specific for CMV antigens.

For this clone: Its antigen is unidentified. This is likely a read error, given that the CDR3 carries no conserved phenylalanine or tryptophan at its end.

CDR3 size: 15 residues. V was shortened by 0 bases and J by 4 bases, with 10 bases between the two germline ends. CDR1 LNHNV and CDR2 YYDKDF come from the germline V gene (reference sequence). The donors gave bone marrow, and they were healthy. 13 Jbeta primers and 60 Vbeta primers were used for the PCR. The assay was immunoSEQ multiplex PCR, and TCRdb's table has in-frame clones only and misses some. This sample lists 130,000 to 150,000 clones; its ten largest clones have roughly 2.6%. The receptor was isolated from a man aged 40-49 years in good health and CMV-seronegative. The V call is TRBV15, the J call TRBJ1-3, with D possibly being TRBD1 (6 bases). What was sequenced was PBMCs. The DNA of the CDR3 is TGTGCCACCAGCAGAGATGCGGACAGAGGAAACACCATATATTCT. Translating gives CATSRDADRGNTIYS.